This TCR beta chain came from a study of blood T cell repertoires in COVID-19. Under the authors' procedure: Amplification with reference gene primers provided the estimates of nucleated cell counts. Some clones are missing from TCRdb's copy, which holds only in-frame ones; the method was immunoSEQ multiplex PCR. V and J calls and clone size follow that table, whereas D and trimming were derived from the DNA. The data contain about 200,000 clones, 81% of them singletons. Germline loops: CDR1 SQVTM, CDR2 ANQGSEA. The ends were cut back, 7 bases at V and 2 bases at J, with 17 bases in the middle. This CDR3 has 14 amino acids.

Material: PBMCs or T cells enriched from blood (not recorded which). The TCR sequence derives from a woman between 50 and 59 years old with acute COVID-19. The gene calls are TRBV29-1 and TRBJ1-2; D may be TRBD1 (5 bases). The CDR3 DNA reads TGCAGCGCCCACCAGGGCACAGCCAACTATGGCTACACCTTC. This encodes CSAHQGTANYGYTF.